The clone carrying this T cell receptor (beta chain) has just a few counts. The V and J ends lost 0 bases and 3 bases respectively, with 5 bases between them. In germline, CDR1 is SQVTM, CDR2 ANQGSEA. There are 12 residues in the CDR3. In the original processing: Reference gene primer amplification in the assay estimated nucleated cell counts. The assay was immunoSEQ multiplex PCR, and TCRdb's table has in-frame clones only and misses some. That table supplies the V and J calls and clone size; D and trimming were determined from the DNA. The data show 150,000 to 200,000 clones, about 80% seen once. This record belongs to a study of blood T cell repertoires in COVID-19. Study context: Acute and convalescent COVID-19 samples came from the United States, Italy and Spain.

The TCR was taken from a man aged 55 to 69 with acute or convalescent COVID-19. V usage is TRBV29-1 and J usage is TRBJ2-5; D gene uncertain. The sample consisted of peripheral blood. CDR3 in amino acids: CSVEEGEETQYF. CDR3 in DNA: TGCAGCGTTGAAGAAGGAGAAGAGACCCAGTACTTC.